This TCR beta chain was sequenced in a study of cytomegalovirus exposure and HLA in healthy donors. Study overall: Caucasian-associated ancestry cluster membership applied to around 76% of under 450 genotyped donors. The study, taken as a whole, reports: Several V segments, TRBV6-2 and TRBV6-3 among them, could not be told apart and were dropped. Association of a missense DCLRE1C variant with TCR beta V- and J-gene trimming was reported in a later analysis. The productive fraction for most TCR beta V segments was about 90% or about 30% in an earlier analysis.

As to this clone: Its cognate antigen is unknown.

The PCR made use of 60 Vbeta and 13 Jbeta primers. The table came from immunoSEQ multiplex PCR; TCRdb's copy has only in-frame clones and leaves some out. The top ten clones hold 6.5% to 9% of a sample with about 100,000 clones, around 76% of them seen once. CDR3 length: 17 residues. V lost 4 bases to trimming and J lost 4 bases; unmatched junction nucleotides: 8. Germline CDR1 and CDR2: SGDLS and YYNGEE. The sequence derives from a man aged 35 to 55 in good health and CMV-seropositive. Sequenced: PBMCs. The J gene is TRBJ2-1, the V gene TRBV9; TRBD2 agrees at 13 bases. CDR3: CASSSRLAGGRYNEQFF. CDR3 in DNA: TGTGCCAGCAGCTCCCGACTAGCGGGAGGCCGTTACAATGAGCAGTTCTTC.